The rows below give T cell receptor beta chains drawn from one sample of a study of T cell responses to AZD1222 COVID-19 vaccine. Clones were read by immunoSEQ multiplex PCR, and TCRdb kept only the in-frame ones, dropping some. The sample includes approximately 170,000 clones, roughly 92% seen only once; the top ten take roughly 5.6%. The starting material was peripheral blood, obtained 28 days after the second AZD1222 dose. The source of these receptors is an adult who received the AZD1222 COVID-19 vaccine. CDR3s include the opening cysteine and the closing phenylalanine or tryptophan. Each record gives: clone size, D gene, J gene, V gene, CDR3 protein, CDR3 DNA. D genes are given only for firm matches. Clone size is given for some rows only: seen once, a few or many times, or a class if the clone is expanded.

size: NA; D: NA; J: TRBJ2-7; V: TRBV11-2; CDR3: CASSIVPVVGVEQYF; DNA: TGTGCCAGCAGCATAGTCCCAGTGGTGGGAGTTGAGCAGTACTTC
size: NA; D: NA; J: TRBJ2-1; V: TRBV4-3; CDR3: CASSHQEGGNEQFF; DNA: TGCGCCAGCAGCCACCAGGAAGGGGGCAATGAGCAGTTCTTC
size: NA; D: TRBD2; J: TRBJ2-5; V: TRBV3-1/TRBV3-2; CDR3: CASSQLAGVGTQYF; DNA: TGTGCCAGCAGCCAACTAGCGGGCGTGGGGACCCAGTACTTC
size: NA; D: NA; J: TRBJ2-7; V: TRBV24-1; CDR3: CATSDFAPGTREQYF; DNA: TGTGCCACCAGTGATTTCGCCCCCGGGACACGCGAGCAGTACTTC
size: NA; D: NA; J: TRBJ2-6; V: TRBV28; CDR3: CASSLCGRAPGANVLTF; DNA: TGTGCCAGCAGTTTATGCGGCAGGGCGCCTGGGGCCAACGTCCTGACTTTC
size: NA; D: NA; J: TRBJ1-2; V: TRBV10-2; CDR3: CASISGYTF; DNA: TGCGCCAGCATTAGCGGCTACACCTTC
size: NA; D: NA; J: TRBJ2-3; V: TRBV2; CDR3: CASSVGPDTQYF; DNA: TGTGCCAGCAGTGTTGGTCCAGATACGCAGTATTTT
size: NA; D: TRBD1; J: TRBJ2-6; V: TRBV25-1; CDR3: CASSGGDRGSSGANVLTF; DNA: TGTGCCAGCAGTGGGGGGGACAGGGGGTCCTCTGGGGCCAACGTCCTGACTTTC
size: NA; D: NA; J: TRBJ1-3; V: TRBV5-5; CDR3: CASSYDSSSGNTIYF; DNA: TGTGCCAGCAGTTACGACTCCTCCTCTGGAAACACCATATATTTT
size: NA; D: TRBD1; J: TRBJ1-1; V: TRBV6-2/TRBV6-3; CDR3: CASSYWTGGTEAFF; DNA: TGTGCCAGCAGTTACTGGACAGGCGGCACTGAAGCTTTCTTT
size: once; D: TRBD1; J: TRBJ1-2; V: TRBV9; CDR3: CASSVATGTGYGYTF; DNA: TGTGCCAGCAGCGTAGCTACAGGGACAGGGTATGGCTACACCTTC
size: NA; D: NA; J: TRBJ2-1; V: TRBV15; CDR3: CATSRANSASEQFF; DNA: TGTGCCACCAGCAGGGCAAACTCGGCCAGTGAGCAGTTCTTC
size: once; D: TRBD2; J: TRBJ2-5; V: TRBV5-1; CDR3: CASSSRGSGSGETQYF; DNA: TGCGCCAGCAGCTCACGGGGTAGCGGGAGTGGGGAGACCCAGTACTTC
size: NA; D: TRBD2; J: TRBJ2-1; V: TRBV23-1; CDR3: CANKRGGLAGANEQFF; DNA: TGCGCCAATAAAAGGGGGGGACTAGCGGGAGCTAATGAGCAGTTCTTC
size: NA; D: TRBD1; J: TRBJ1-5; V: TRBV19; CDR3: CASSIGTGYSNQPQHF; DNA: TGTGCCAGTAGTATAGGGACAGGGTATAGCAATCAGCCCCAGCATTTT
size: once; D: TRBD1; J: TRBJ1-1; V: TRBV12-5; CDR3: CASGLILTGGSLNTEAFF; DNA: TGTGCTAGTGGTTTGATTCTAACAGGGGGCTCCCTGAACACTGAAGCTTTCTTT
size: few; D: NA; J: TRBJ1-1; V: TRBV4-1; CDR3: CASSQAGRGRGLDTEAFF; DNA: TGCGCCAGCAGCCAAGCCGGGAGAGGCAGGGGATTGGACACTGAAGCTTTCTTT
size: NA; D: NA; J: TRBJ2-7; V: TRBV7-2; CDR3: CASSLVGGKINYEQYF; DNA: TGTGCCAGCAGCTTAGTGGGCGGGAAGATTAACTACGAGCAGTACTTC
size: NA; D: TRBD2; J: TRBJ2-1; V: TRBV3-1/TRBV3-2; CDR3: CASSLRLAGTYNEQFF; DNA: TGTGCCAGCAGCCTCCGACTAGCGGGGACCTACAATGAGCAGTTCTTC
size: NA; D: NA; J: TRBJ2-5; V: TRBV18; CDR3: CASSPRRSEQETQYF; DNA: TGTGCCAGCTCACCACGGAGATCAGAGCAAGAGACCCAGTACTTC
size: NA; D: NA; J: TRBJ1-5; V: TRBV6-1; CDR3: CASSDLSGAVSNQPQHF; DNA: TGTGCCAGCAGTGACCTTTCAGGGGCGGTAAGCAATCAGCCCCAGCATTTT
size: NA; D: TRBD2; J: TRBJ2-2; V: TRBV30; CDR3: CAWSTGLAVRGELFF; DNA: TGTGCCTGGAGTACCGGACTAGCGGTCCGCGGGGAGCTGTTTTTT
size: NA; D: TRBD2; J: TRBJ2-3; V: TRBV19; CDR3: CASSILAEDTQYF; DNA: TGTGCCAGTAGTATTCTAGCGGAGGATACGCAGTATTTT
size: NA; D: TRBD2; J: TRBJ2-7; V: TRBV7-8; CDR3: CASSLVVAGGAYEQYF; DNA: TGTGCCAGCAGCTTAGTCGTAGCGGGAGGGGCCTACGAGCAGTACTTC
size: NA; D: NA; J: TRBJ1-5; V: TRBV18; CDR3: CATLGDSGNQPQHF; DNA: TGTGCCACCCTCGGGGATTCGGGCAATCAGCCCCAGCATTTT
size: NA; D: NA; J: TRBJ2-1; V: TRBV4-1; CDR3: CASSQEDGTEGNEQFF; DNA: TGCGCCAGCAGCCAAGAGGACGGCACCGAGGGCAATGAGCAGTTCTTC